What follows are 30 T cell receptor beta chains derived from one specimen sequenced in a study of blood T cell repertoires in COVID-19. Data came from immunoSEQ multiplex PCR; TCRdb stores just in-frame clones and leaves some out. The sample includes around 140,000 clones, roughly 90% seen only once; the top ten take roughly 4%. The material sequenced was PBMCs or T cells enriched from blood (not recorded which). Receptors were obtained from a middle-aged woman who had been exposed to COVID-19.

Turning to this clone: The sample holds other DNA sequences that translate to the same CDR3. CDR3 loop: CASSPGQGSTGELFF. Written as DNA, the CDR3 is TGTGCCAGCTCACCAGGACAGGGGTCCACCGGGGAGCTGTTTTTT. This sequence joins TRBV18 and TRBJ2-2; 9 bases are shared with TRBD1. The length of the CDR3 is 15 residues. The junction had 2 bases not matched to a gene; V was cut back by 2 bases and J by 4 bases. Germline CDR1 KGHSH, CDR2 LQKENI.

The chain joins TRBV27 to TRBJ1-1; no firm D call. V lost 5 bases to trimming and J lost 3 bases, with 10 bases between them. Germline-derived CDR1 and CDR2 are MNHEY and SMNVEV (reference sequence). This CDR3 has 13 amino acids. CDR3 protein: CASSPGGHTEAFF. The CDR3 region has the DNA TGTGCCAGCAGTCCCGGTGGGCACACTGAAGCTTTCTTT.

V gene TRBV10-3 combines with J gene TRBJ2-5, with D tentatively TRBD1 (6 bases). The length of the CDR3 is 13 residues. V dropped 10 bases and J dropped 5 bases, with 17 bases sitting between them. Germline values: CDR1 ENHRY, CDR2 SYGVKD. The CDR3 DNA is TGTGCCACCGAGGGGCAGGGGTCGGAGACCCAGTACTTC. This sequence encodes CATEGQGSETQYF.

The chain combines TRBV18 with TRBJ1-4; 11 nucleotides align to TRBD1. This CDR3 spans 15 amino acids. The V gene's germline CDR1 is KGHSH and CDR2 LQKENI. The trim removed 3 bases at V and 6 bases at J, leaving 3 bases unmatched. CDR3 residues: CASSPGQGAYEKLFF. For the CDR3, the DNA is TGTGCCAGCTCACCCGGACAGGGGGCCTATGAAAAACTGTTTTTT.

J is TRBJ2-7 and V is TRBV28; 9 nucleotides agree with TRBD2. The CDR3 contains 13 residues. Germline CDR1 and CDR2: MDHEN and SYDVKM. J was trimmed by 1 base and V by 7 bases; bases with no gene match: 2. For the CDR3, the DNA is TGTGCCAGCACCGCGGGGGGGTCCTACGAGCAGTACTTC. This gives the protein CASTAGGSYEQYF.

This clone was seen at least ten times. The J gene is TRBJ1-4, the V gene TRBV6-2 or TRBV6-3; D remains ambiguous. The CDR3 contains 14 residues. Looked up from germline, CDR1 is MNHEY and CDR2 is SVGEGT. Trimming shortened V by 1 base and J by 3 bases, and 6 bases separated the two germline ends. CDR3 sequence: CASSYWESNEKLFF. The CDR3 DNA is TGTGCCAGCAGTTACTGGGAGTCTAATGAAAAACTGTTTTTT.

The rearrangement links TRBV3-1 (or the pseudogene TRBV3-2) to TRBJ1-6; D is possibly TRBD1 (6 bases). Trimming pared 4 bases from V and 8 bases from J, leaving 15 bases between. The length of the CDR3 is 15 residues. Germline V CDR1 and CDR2: LGHDT, YNNKEL (reference sequence). The CDR3 loop is CASSRDGRGDSPLHF. The CDR3 bases are TGTGCCAGCAGCCGTGACGGCAGGGGCGATTCACCCCTCCACTTT.

This chain connects TRBV5-1 to TRBJ1-1; the D gene is possibly TRBD1 (6 bases). Trimming took off 2 bases at V and 5 bases at J, with 13 bases between the two ends. Germline V CDR1 and CDR2: SGHRS, YFSETQ. The CDR3 sequence is 14 residues long. DNA for the CDR3: TGCGCCAGCAGCTTCCTGGGTCAGGGGACTGAAGCTTTCTTT. It yields the protein CASSFLGQGTEAFF.

This clone was recorded at least ten times. The chain links TRBV25-1 to TRBJ2-7, with 7 bases fitting TRBD2. V trimming: 3 bases; J trimming: 5 bases; junction bases outside the gene matches: 13. Germline V CDR1 and CDR2: MGHDK, SYGVNS. This CDR3 is built from 16 residues. The DNA for the CDR3 is TGTGCCAGCAGTGAGCCGACTAGCCCGAAAAGTAACGAGCAGTACTTC. Translating gives CASSEPTSPKSNEQYF.

This chain uses TRBV7-2 with TRBJ2-1, with 11 nucleotides matching TRBD1. Germline V CDR1 and CDR2: SGHTA, FQGNSA. The CDR3 loop spans 17 amino acids. The V segment lost 5 bases and the J segment 0 bases; nucleotides outside the gene matches: 6. CDR3 loop: CASSRDRGVSSYNEQFF. The CDR3 DNA reads as TGTGCCAGCAGCAGGGACAGGGGGGTTAGCTCCTACAATGAGCAGTTCTTC.

J is TRBJ1-1 and V is TRBV18, with 7 positions matching TRBD1. The CDR3 covers 14 residues. The germline V gene encodes CDR1 KGHSH and CDR2 LQKENI. J was trimmed by 5 bases and V by 1 base; bases with no gene match: 4. The CDR3 loop is CASSPQGAQTEAFF. CDR3 nucleotide sequence: TGTGCCAGCTCACCACAGGGGGCGCAAACTGAAGCTTTCTTT.

V is TRBV20-1 and J is TRBJ2-7; no firm D call. V gave up 1 base and J gave up 3 bases, with 4 bases separating them. Germline values: CDR1 DFQATT, CDR2 SNEGSKA (reference sequence). The CDR3 consists of 11 residues. The CDR3 here is CSARVNYEQYF. CDR3 DNA sequence: TGCAGTGCTAGAGTCAACTACGAGCAGTACTTC.

This clone was seen once. The rearrangement uses TRBV19 and TRBJ2-7; TRBD2 agrees at 8 bases. The germline V gene encodes CDR1 LNHDA and CDR2 SQIVND (reference sequence). V was clipped by 2 bases and J by 2 bases; unmatched bases: 5. This CDR3 is 15 amino acids long. CDR3 DNA sequence: TGTGCCAGTAGTATAAGGACGGGGGGGCCCTACGAGCAGTACTTC. It yields the protein CASSIRTGGPYEQYF.

The chain joins TRBV12-3 or TRBV12-4 to TRBJ2-1; a possible D gene is TRBD2 (5 bases). Trimming pared 0 bases from V and 9 bases from J, leaving 6 bases between. The CDR3 is 12 amino acids. CDR3 sequence reads: CASSLAGVEQFF. In DNA form, the CDR3 reads TGTGCCAGCAGTTTAGCGGGAGTTGAGCAGTTCTTC.

This rearrangement joins TRBV29-1 to TRBJ2-1; no clear D gene. This CDR3 is 12 amino acids long. V was cut by 7 bases and J by 0 bases, with 7 bases left in between. The V gene's germline CDR1 is SQVTM and CDR2 ANQGSEA. DNA for the CDR3: TGCAGCGCCACTTACTCCTACAATGAGCAGTTCTTC. This gives the protein CSATYSYNEQFF.

This clone appeared a single time. J is TRBJ1-1 and V is TRBV19, with 10 bases matching TRBD1. There are 14 residues in the CDR3. With 6 bases clipped from V and 5 bases from J, the junction kept 6 bases outside the gene matches. The germline V gene has CDR1 LNHDA and CDR2 SQIVND (reference sequence). DNA of the CDR3: TGTGCCAGTAGATTCGACAGGGGGCGGACTGAAGCTTTCTTT. Protein sequence: CASRFDRGRTEAFF.

This clone was observed once. The chain combines TRBV29-1 with TRBJ2-1, with TRBD2 matching 13 bases. Germline V lookup: CDR1 SQVTM, CDR2 ANQGSEA. With V trimmed by 4 bases and J by 0 bases, 3 bases remained unmatched. The CDR3 contains 16 residues. This CDR3 is CSVVGLAGSSYNEQFF. The CDR3 DNA is TGCAGCGTTGTGGGACTAGCGGGGAGCTCCTACAATGAGCAGTTCTTC.

The chain carries TRBV14 and TRBJ1-1; D may be TRBD1 (6 bases). V was trimmed by 7 bases and J by 2 bases, leaving 17 bases between them. The CDR3 covers 15 residues. Germline-derived CDR1 and CDR2 are SGHDN and FVKESK. Here the CDR3 DNA reads TGTGCCAGCAAGGCGCCCGGGACACCAAACACTGAAGCTTTCTTT. The encoded protein is CASKAPGTPNTEAFF.

This clone was counted once. The chain recombines TRBV9 with TRBJ1-5; D is unclear. Between the trimmed V and J ends, which lost 0 bases and 7 bases, there was a span of 17 bases. The CDR3 consists of 16 residues. In germline, CDR1 is SGDLS, CDR2 YYNGEE. Here the CDR3 DNA reads TGTGCCAGCAGCGTAGGGGAGGGATTGGGAAAGCAGCCCCAGCATTTT. Protein sequence: CASSVGEGLGKQPQHF.

The chain recombines TRBV27 with TRBJ2-7; 14 positions match TRBD2. The CDR3 has 19 amino acids. V lost 5 bases, J lost 2 bases, and 14 bases stayed unmatched. Per the germline V gene, CDR1 is MNHEY and CDR2 is SMNVEV (reference sequence). CDR3 loop: CASSLTPGLAGAFPYEQYF. CDR3 bases: TGTGCCAGCAGTCTGACCCCGGGACTAGCGGGAGCCTTTCCCTACGAGCAGTACTTC.

V is TRBV18 and J is TRBJ1-1; 8 nucleotides line up with TRBD1. Losses at the gene ends were 2 bases for V and 5 bases for J; bases not matched to a gene: 4. Per the germline V gene, CDR1 is KGHSH and CDR2 is LQKENI. This CDR3 spans 14 amino acids. This chain's CDR3 is CASSPTGGRTEAFF. The CDR3, as DNA: TGTGCCAGCTCACCAACAGGGGGTCGGACTGAAGCTTTCTTT.

V and J are TRBV4-3 and TRBJ2-1, with 11 bases fitting TRBD2. The CDR3 has 15 amino acids. Germline loops: CDR1 LGHNA, CDR2 YSLEER. Unmatched junction bases numbered 1, after V lost 3 bases and J lost 3 bases. This CDR3 reads CASSQGLADYNEQFF. CDR3 coding DNA: TGCGCCAGCAGCCAGGGACTAGCGGACTACAATGAGCAGTTCTTC.

The chain uses TRBV28 and TRBJ1-1, with 8 bases matching TRBD1. Germline V CDR1 and CDR2: MDHEN, SYDVKM. The CDR3 covers 14 residues. The ends lost 6 bases at V and 5 bases at J; junction bases unmatched: 8. This CDR3 reads CASRPTGEETEAFF. The CDR3 nucleotides read TGTGCCAGCAGACCGACAGGGGAGGAGACTGAAGCTTTCTTT.

The genes are TRBV6-5 and TRBJ1-1; TRBD1 is a possible D gene (6 bases). Germline CDR1 MNHEY, CDR2 SVGAGI. Deletions cut 2 bases from V and 5 bases from J, with 12 bases between. The CDR3 runs 14 residues. The CDR3 bases are TGTGCCAGCAGTTACCCGCGGGGGGCGACTGAAGCTTTCTTT. It codes for CASSYPRGATEAFF.

This chain links TRBV3-1 (or the pseudogene TRBV3-2) with TRBJ2-5; TRBD1 might be the D (5 bases). CDR1 LGHDT and CDR2 YNNKEL come from the germline V gene (reference sequence). The CDR3 runs to 15 residues. V was clipped by 6 bases and J by 3 bases, with 17 bases between them. Here the CDR3 reads CASSPWQGLKETQYF. CDR3 bases: TGTGCCAGCAGTCCCTGGCAGGGTCTGAAAGAGACCCAGTACTTC.

The chain employs TRBV3-1 (or the pseudogene TRBV3-2) and TRBJ1-1, with D perhaps TRBD1 (5 bases). CDR1 is LGHDT and CDR2 is YNNKEL in the germline V gene (reference sequence). The V gene lost 4 bases and the J gene lost 2 bases, with 11 bases spanning the gap. The CDR3 sequence is 14 residues long. CDR3 sequence reads: CASSRRGGNTEAFF. CDR3 nucleotide sequence: TGTGCCAGCAGCCGCCGGGGGGGAAACACTGAAGCTTTCTTT.

The chain is built from TRBV7-9 and TRBJ1-5; TRBD1 might be the D (5 bases). The CDR3 runs to 12 residues. V was shortened by 5 bases and J by 10 bases, with 12 bases between the two germline ends. Per germline, CDR1 SEHNR and CDR2 FQNEAQ (reference sequence). The CDR3 DNA sequence: TGTGCCAGCAGCGCAGGGCCGAACCCCCAGCATTTT. Translation gives CASSAGPNPQHF.

A single count supports this clone. The chain carries TRBV6-5 and TRBJ2-1; 8 bases agree with TRBD2. Germline CDR1 and CDR2: MNHEY and SVGAGI. The CDR3 sequence is 12 residues long. The V gene end was trimmed by 6 bases and the J gene end by 9 bases; junction bases not matched to a gene: 4. The CDR3: CASSSGTSEQFF. The DNA of the CDR3 is TGTGCCAGCAGCTCCGGGACTAGTGAGCAGTTCTTC.

The CDR3 DNA is TGTGCCAGCAGTTTATTCCCAGGGCCCCACGAGCAGTACTTC. It specifies CASSLFPGPHEQYF. The chain has TRBV27 and TRBJ2-7; D is perhaps TRBD1 (5 bases). The germline V and J ends were trimmed by 1 base and 5 bases, with 12 bases remaining between them. There are 14 residues in the CDR3. In germline, CDR1 is MNHEY, CDR2 SMNVEV (reference sequence).

This chain links TRBV27 with TRBJ1-2, with a weak D call TRBD1 (6 bases). Germline V lookup: CDR1 MNHEY, CDR2 SMNVEV (reference sequence). The V end was cut by 2 bases, the J end by 8 bases, with 15 bases between. This CDR3 comprises 14 residues. Here the CDR3 DNA reads TGTGCCAGCAGTTTAATGATGGGGGCGCCCGGCTACACCTTC. This gives the protein CASSLMMGAPGYTF.